These 4 T cell receptor beta chains share one sample of origin, sequenced in a study of response to subunit inactivated influenza vaccine (dated 2018 in TCRdb). The method behind the library was RT-PCR. The sample was run on an Illumina HiSeq 2500. TCRdb reran the public reads through fastp at Q25 and MiXCR, keeping productive beta chains. Rows matching on CDR3 protein sequence are summarized as one entry with the most common DNA and genes. The sample records about 780,000 distinct CDR3 sequences, approximately 18% of which are singletons. The top ten constitute about a tenth of the sample. Sequencing was performed on PBMCs from blood, taken roughly 5 days after vaccination. These receptors were taken from a man aged 50 or older who received an inactivated influenza vaccine. Donor details come from another sample of the same person, matched by shared clones.

This clonotype occurred a few times. The chain recombines TRBV11-2 with TRBJ2-3, with a tentative D call TRBD2 (6 bases). The CDR3 spans 15 residues. The germline V and J ends were trimmed by 2 bases and 2 bases, with 11 bases remaining between them. Germline-derived CDR1 and CDR2 are SGHAT and FQNNGV. For the CDR3, the DNA is TGTGCCAGCAGCTTACGGGTAGCGGACACAGATACGCAGTATTTT. Its protein is CASSLRVADTDTQYF.

The J gene is TRBJ2-5, the V gene TRBV28; TRBD2 matches 11 bases. Germline loops: CDR1 MDHEN, CDR2 SYDVKM. The CDR3 covers 14 residues. After removal of 8 bases from V and 0 bases from J, the junction contained 2 bases not matched to a gene. The CDR3 bases are TGTGCCAGCGTGGGACTAGCGGACCAAGAGACCCAGTACTTC. Its translation is CASVGLADQETQYF.

The V and J genes are TRBV12-3 or TRBV12-4 and TRBJ1-2; D may be TRBD1 (5 bases). The CDR3 is 13 amino acids. Trimming took 6 bases from V and 5 from J, leaving 13 bases between them. The chain's CDR3 is CASRGVGEYGYTF. CDR3 DNA sequence: TGTGCCAGCAGAGGGGTGGGGGAGTATGGCTACACCTTC.

This clonotype was found many times. Germline and junction disagree at one end, which may indicate a read error. The chain uses TRBV5-1 and TRBJ2-7, with D perhaps matching TRBD1 or TRBD2 (7 bases each). The CDR3 totals 13 residues. Looked up from germline, CDR1 is SGHRS and CDR2 is YFSETQ. This CDR3 reads CASSSGGAYEQYF. The CDR3 DNA sequence: TGTGCCAGCAGTTCAGGGGGGGCCTACGAGCAGTACTTC. Together with reference TRBV5-1 and TRBJ2-7, the CDR3 gives the full variable domain: KAGVTQTPRYLIKTRGQQVTLSCSPISGHRSVSWYQQTPGQGLQFLFEYFSETQRNKGNFPGRFSGRQFSNSRSEMNVSTLELGDSALYLCASSSGGAYEQYFGPGTRLTVT.